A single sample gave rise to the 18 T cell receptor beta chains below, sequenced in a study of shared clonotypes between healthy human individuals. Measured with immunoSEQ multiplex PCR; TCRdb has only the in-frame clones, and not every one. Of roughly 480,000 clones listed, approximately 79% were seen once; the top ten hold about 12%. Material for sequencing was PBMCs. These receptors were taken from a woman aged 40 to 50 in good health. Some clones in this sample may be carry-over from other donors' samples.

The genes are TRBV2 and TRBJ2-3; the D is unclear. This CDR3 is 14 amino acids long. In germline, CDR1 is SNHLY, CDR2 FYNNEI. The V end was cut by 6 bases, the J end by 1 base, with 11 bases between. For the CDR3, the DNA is TGTGCCAGCAGGGGGTTCGTGGGCACAGATACGCAGTATTTT. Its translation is CASRGFVGTDTQYF.

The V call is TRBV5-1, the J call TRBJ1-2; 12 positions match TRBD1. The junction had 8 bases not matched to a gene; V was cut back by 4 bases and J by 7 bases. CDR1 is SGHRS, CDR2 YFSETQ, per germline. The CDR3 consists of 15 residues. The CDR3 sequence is CASSTPGQGAGGYTF. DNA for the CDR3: TGCGCCAGCAGCACCCCGGGACAGGGGGCAGGTGGCTACACCTTC. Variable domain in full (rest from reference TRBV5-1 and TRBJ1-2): KAGVTQTPRYLIKTRGQQVTLSCSPISGHRSVSWYQQTPGQGLQFLFEYFSETQRNKGNFPGRFSGRQFSNSRSEMNVSTLELGDSALYLCASSTPGQGAGGYTFGSGTRLTVV.

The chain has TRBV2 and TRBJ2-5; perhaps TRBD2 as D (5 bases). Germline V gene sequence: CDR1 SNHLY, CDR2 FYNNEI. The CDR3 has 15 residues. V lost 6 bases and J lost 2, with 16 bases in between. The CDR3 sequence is CASRRSLADQETQYF. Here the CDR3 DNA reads TGTGCCAGCAGGAGGTCGCTAGCAGATCAAGAGACCCAGTACTTC.

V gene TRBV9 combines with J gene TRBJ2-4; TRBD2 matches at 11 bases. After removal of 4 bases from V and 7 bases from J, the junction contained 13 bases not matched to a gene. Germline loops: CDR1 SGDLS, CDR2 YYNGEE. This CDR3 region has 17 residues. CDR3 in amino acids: CASSTPGLADNRNIQYF. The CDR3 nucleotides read TGTGCCAGCAGCACTCCGGGACTAGCGGACAATCGTAACATTCAGTACTTC.

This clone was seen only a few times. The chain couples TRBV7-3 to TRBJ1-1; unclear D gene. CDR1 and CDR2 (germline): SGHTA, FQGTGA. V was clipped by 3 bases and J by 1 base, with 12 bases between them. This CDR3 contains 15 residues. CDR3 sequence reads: CASSFGLSENTEAFF. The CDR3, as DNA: TGTGCCAGCAGCTTCGGCCTGAGCGAGAACACTGAAGCTTTCTTT. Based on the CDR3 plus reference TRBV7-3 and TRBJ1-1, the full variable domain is GAGVSQTPSNKVTEKGKYVELRCDPISGHTALYWYRQSLGQGPEFLIYFQGTGAADDSGLPNDRFFAVRPEGSVSTLKIQRTERGDSAVYLCASSFGLSENTEAFFGQGTRLTVV.

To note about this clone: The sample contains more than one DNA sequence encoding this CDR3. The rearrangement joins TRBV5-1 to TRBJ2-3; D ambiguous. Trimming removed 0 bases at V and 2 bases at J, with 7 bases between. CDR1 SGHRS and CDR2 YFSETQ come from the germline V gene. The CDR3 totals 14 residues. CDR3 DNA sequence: TGCGCCAGCAGCTTGGCCGGCTCCACAGATACGCAGTATTTT. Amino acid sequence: CASSLAGSTDTQYF.

This chain's CDR3 is CASPRGGYFTDTQYF. As DNA, the CDR3 is TGTGCCAGCCCCAGGGGGGGCTACTTCACAGATACGCAGTATTTT. This rearrangement joins TRBV6-4 to TRBJ2-3; D possibly matches TRBD1 or TRBD2 (7 bases each). The V and J ends lost 8 bases and 2 bases respectively, with 17 bases between them. Germline CDR1 and CDR2: MRHNA and SNTAGT. The CDR3 totals 15 residues.

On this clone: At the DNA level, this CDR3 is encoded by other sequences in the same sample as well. The CDR3 here is CASSLGLYNEQFF. For the CDR3, the DNA is TGTGCCAGCAGCTTAGGCCTCTACAATGAGCAGTTCTTC. The rearrangement joins TRBV11-2 to TRBJ2-1; D gene ambiguous. Germline CDR1 reads SGHAT; CDR2 reads FQNNGV. The CDR3 runs to 13 residues. V was trimmed by 1 base and J by 3 bases, leaving 4 bases between them.

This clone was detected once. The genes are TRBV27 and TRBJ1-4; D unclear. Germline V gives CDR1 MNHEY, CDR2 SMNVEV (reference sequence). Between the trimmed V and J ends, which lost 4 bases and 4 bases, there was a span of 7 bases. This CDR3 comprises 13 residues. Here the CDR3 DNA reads TGTGCCAGCAGTTCGAGCCTTAATGAAAAACTGTTTTTT. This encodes CASSSSLNEKLFF.

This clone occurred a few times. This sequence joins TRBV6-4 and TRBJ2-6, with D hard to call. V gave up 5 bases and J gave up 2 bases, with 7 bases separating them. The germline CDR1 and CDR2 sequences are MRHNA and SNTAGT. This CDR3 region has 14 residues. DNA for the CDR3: TGTGCCAGCAGTCAGTTACCTGGGGCCAACGTCCTGACTTTC. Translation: CASSQLPGANVLTF.

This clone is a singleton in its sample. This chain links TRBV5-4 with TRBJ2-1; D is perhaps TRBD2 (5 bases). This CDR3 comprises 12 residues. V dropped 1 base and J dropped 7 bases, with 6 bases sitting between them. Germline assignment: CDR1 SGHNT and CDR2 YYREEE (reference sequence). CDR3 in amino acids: CASSLPGNEQFF. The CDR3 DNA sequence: TGTGCCAGCAGCTTGCCGGGGAATGAGCAGTTCTTC.

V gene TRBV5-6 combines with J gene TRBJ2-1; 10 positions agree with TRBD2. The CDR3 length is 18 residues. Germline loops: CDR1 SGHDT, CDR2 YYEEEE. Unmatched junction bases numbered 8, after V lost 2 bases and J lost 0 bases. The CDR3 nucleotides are TGTGCCAGCAGCTTCAGACTAGCGGGCAGTAGCTCCTACAATGAGCAGTTCTTC. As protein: CASSFRLAGSSSYNEQFF.

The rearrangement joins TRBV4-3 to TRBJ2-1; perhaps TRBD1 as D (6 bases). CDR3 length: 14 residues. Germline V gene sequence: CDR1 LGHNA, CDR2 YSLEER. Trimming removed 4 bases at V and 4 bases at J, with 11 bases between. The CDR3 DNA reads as TGCGCCAGCAGCCTGGGACAAAGGTACAATGAGCAGTTCTTC. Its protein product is CASSLGQRYNEQFF.

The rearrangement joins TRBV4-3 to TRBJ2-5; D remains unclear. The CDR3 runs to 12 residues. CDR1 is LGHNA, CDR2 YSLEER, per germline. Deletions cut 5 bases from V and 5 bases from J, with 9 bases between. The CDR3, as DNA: TGCGCCAGCAGCGAGGACCGGGAGACCCAGTACTTC. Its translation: CASSEDRETQYF.

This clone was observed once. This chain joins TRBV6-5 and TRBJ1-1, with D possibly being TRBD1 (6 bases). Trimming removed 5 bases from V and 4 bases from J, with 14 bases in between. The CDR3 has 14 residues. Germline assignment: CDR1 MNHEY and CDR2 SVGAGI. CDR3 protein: CASSRTVMGTEAFF. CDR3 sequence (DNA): TGTGCCAGCAGTCGGACAGTTATGGGCACTGAAGCTTTCTTT.

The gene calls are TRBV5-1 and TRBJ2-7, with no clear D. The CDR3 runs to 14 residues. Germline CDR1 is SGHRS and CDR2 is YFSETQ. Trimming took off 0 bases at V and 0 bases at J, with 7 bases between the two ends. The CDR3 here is CASSLARFSYEQYF. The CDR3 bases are TGCGCCAGCAGCTTGGCCCGGTTCTCCTACGAGCAGTACTTC. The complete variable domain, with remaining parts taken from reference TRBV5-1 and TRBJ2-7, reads KAGVTQTPRYLIKTRGQQVTLSCSPISGHRSVSWYQQTPGQGLQFLFEYFSETQRNKGNFPGRFSGRQFSNSRSEMNVSTLELGDSALYLCASSLARFSYEQYFGPGTRLTVT.

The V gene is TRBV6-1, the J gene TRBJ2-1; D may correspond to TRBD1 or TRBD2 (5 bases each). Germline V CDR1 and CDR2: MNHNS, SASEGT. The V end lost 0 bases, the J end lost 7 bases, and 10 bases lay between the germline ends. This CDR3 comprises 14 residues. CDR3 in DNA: TGTGCCAGCAGTGAAGCAGTAGAGGGGAATGAGCAGTTCTTC. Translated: CASSEAVEGNEQFF.

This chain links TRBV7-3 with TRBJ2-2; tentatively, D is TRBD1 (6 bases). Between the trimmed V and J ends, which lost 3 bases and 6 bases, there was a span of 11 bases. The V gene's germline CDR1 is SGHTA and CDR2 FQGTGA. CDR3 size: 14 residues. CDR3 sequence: CASSFISGAGELFF. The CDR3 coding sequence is TGTGCCAGCAGCTTCATTTCAGGGGCCGGGGAGCTGTTTTTT.